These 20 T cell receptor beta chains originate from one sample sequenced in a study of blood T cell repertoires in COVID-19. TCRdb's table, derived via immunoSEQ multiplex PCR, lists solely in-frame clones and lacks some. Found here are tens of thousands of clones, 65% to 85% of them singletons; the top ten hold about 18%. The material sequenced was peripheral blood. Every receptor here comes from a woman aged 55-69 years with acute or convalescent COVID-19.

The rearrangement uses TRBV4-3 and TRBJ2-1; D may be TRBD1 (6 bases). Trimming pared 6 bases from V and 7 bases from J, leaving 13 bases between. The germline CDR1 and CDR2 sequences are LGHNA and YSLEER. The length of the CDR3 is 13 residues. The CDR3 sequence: CASRGAERNEQFF. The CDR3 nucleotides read TGCGCCAGCAGGGGGGCGGAAAGAAATGAGCAGTTCTTC.

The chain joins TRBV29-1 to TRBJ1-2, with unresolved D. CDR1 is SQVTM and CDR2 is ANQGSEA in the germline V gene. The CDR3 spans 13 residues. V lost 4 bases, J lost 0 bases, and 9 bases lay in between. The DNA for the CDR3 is TGCAGCGTTGGCGGCAGCACTAACTATGGCTACACCTTC. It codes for CSVGGSTNYGYTF.

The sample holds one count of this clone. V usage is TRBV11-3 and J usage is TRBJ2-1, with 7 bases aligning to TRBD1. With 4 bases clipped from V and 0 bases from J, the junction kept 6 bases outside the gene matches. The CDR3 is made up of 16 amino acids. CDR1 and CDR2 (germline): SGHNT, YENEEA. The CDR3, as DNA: TGTGCCAGCAGCTCAGACGGACAGGTCTCCTACAATGAGCAGTTCTTC. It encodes CASSSDGQVSYNEQFF. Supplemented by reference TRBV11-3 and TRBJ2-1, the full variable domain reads EAGVVQSPRYKIIEKKQPVAFWCNPISGHNTLYWYLQNLGQGPELLIRYENEEAVDDSQLPKDRFSAERLKGVDSTLKIQPAELGDSAVYLCASSSDGQVSYNEQFFGPGTRLTVL.

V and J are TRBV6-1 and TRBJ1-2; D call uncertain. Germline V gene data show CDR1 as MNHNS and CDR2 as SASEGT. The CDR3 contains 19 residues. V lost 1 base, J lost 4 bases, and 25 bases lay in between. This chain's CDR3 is CASSEEIAGLGGPLYGYTF. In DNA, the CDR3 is TGTGCCAGCAGTGAAGAAATAGCGGGCCTTGGAGGACCTCTCTATGGCTACACCTTC.

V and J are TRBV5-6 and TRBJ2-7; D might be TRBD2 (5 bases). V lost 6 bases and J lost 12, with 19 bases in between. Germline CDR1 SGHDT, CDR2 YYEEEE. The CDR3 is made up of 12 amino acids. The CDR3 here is CASTSPSGFLYF. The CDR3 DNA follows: TGTGCCAGCACCTCTCCCTCGGGATTCTTGTACTTC.

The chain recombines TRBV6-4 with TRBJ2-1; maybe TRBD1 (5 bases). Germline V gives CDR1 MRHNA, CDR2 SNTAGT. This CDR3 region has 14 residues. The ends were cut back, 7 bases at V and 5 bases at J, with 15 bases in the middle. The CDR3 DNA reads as TGTGCCAGCATTGGGCAGGGCCGGAACAATGAGCAGTTCTTC. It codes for CASIGQGRNNEQFF.

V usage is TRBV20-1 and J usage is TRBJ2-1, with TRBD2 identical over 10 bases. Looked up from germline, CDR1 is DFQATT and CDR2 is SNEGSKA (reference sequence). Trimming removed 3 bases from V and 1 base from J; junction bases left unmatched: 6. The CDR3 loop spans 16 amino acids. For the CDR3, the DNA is TGCAGTGCTAGTGTGACTAGCGGGTATTCCTACAATGAGCAGTTCTTC. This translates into CSASVTSGYSYNEQFF.

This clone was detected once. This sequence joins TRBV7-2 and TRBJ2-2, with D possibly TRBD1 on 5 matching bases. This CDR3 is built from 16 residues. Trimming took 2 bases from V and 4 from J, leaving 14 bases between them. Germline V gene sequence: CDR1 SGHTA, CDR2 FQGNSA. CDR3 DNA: TGTGCCAGCAGCTTACGGGCAGGGCTTGGCACCGGGGAGCTGTTTTTT. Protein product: CASSLRAGLGTGELFF.

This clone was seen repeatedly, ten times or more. The CDR3 nucleotides read TGTGCCAGCAGCTTGGATCAGGGTCTTGACGAGCAGTACGTC. Residues: CASSLDQGLDEQYV. The chain links TRBV5-4 to TRBJ2-7; a weak D match, TRBD1 (5 bases). The CDR3 totals 14 residues. CDR1 SGHNT and CDR2 YYREEE come from the germline V gene (reference sequence). V lost 0 bases, J lost 5 bases, and 12 bases lay in between.

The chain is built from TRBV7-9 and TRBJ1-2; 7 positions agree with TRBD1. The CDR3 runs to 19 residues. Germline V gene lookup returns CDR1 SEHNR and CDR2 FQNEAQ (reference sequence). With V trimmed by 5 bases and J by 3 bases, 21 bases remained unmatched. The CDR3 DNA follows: TGTGCCAGCAGCCGCCAAAAGTGGTTGGACAGGAAAATGGACTATGGCTACACCTTC. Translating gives CASSRQKWLDRKMDYGYTF.

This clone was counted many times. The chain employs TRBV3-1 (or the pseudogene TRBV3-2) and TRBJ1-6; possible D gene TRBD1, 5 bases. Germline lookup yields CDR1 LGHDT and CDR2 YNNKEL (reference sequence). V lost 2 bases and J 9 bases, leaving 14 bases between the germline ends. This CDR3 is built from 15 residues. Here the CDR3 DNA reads TGTGCCAGCAGCCAACTTTCGGATAGGGGTTCACCCCTCCACTTT. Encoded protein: CASSQLSDRGSPLHF.

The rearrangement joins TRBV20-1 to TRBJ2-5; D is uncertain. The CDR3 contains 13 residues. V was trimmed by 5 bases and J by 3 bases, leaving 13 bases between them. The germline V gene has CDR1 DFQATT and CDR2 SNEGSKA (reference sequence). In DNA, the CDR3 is TGCAGTGCTCGTGACCCGGCGGAAGAGACCCAGTACTTC. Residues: CSARDPAEETQYF.

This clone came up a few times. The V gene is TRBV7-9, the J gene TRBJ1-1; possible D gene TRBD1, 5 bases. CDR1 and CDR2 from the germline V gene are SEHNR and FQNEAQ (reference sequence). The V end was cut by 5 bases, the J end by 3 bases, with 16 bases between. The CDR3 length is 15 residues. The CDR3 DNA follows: TGTGCCAGCAGCCCTTGGGGGGGAGGGGACACTGAAGCTTTCTTT. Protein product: CASSPWGGGDTEAFF.

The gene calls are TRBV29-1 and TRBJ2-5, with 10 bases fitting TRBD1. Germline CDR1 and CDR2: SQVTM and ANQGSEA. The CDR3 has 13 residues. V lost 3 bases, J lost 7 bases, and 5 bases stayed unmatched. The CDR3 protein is CSVDGTGDATQYF. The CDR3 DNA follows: TGCAGCGTTGATGGGACAGGGGATGCGACCCAGTACTTC.

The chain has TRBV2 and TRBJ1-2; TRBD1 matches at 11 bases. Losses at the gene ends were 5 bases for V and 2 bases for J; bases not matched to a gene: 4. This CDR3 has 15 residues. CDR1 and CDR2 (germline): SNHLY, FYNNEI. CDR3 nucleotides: TGTGCCAGCAGTTGGGACAGGGGGGAAAACTATGGCTACACCTTC. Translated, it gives CASSWDRGENYGYTF.

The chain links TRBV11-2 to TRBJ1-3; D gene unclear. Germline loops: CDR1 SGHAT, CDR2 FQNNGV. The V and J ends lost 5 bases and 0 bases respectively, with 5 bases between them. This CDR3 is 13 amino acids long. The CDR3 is CASSAASGNTIYF. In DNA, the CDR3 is TGTGCCAGCAGCGCGGCCTCTGGAAACACCATATATTTT.

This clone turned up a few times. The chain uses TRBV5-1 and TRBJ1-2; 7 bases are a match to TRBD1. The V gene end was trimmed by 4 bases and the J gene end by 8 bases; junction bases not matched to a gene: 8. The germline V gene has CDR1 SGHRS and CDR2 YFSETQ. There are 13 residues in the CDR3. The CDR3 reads CASSPRQGGGYTF. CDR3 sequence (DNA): TGCGCCAGCAGCCCCAGACAGGGAGGCGGCTACACCTTC.

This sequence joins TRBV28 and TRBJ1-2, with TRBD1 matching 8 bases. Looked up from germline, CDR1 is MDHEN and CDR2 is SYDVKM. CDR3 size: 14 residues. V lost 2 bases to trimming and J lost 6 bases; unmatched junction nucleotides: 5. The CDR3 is CASSLLGQANGYTF. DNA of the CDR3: TGTGCCAGCAGTTTACTGGGACAGGCAAATGGCTACACCTTC.

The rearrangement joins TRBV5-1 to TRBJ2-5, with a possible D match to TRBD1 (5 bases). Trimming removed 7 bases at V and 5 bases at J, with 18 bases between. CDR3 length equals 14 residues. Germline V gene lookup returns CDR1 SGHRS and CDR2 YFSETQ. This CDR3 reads CASAKTQGSETQYF. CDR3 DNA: TGCGCCAGCGCTAAAACCCAGGGATCCGAGACCCAGTACTTC.

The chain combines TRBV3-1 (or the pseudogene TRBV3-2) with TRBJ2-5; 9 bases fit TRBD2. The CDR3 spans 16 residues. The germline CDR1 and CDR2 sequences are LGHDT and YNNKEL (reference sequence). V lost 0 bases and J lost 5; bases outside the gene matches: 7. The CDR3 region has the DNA TGTGCCAGCAGCCAAGATCTGCGGGGGGGCTCCGAGACCCAGTACTTC. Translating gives CASSQDLRGGSETQYF.